The clone carrying this T cell receptor (beta chain) was seen ten or more times. What it recognizes is unknown. V was pared by 4 bases and J by 4 bases, with 7 bases of the junction left unmatched. Germline loops: CDR1 SGHKS, CDR2 YYEKEE (reference sequence). This CDR3 contains 16 residues. This sample was included in a study of CD8 T cells in ankylosing spondylitis. Study observations and caveats: Previous work reported some of these motif variants in the synovial fluid and blood of reactive arthritis.

TCRdb called the 5' RACE reads again in MiXCR, with one record for every CDR3 protein. The sample yields over 200,000 distinct CDR3 sequences, 8% to 11% seen once. This clonotype was obtained from a male donor with ankylosing spondylitis or in good health (not recorded which). The V and J genes are TRBV5-5 and TRBJ2-1; 11 bases fit TRBD1. Sequencing was done on a sample of blood, either unsorted or a sorted T cell fraction (not recorded which). The CDR3 spells CASSPGQGAYYNEQFF. The CDR3 DNA is TGTGCCAGCAGCCCCGGACAGGGGGCGTATTACAATGAGCAGTTCTTC.